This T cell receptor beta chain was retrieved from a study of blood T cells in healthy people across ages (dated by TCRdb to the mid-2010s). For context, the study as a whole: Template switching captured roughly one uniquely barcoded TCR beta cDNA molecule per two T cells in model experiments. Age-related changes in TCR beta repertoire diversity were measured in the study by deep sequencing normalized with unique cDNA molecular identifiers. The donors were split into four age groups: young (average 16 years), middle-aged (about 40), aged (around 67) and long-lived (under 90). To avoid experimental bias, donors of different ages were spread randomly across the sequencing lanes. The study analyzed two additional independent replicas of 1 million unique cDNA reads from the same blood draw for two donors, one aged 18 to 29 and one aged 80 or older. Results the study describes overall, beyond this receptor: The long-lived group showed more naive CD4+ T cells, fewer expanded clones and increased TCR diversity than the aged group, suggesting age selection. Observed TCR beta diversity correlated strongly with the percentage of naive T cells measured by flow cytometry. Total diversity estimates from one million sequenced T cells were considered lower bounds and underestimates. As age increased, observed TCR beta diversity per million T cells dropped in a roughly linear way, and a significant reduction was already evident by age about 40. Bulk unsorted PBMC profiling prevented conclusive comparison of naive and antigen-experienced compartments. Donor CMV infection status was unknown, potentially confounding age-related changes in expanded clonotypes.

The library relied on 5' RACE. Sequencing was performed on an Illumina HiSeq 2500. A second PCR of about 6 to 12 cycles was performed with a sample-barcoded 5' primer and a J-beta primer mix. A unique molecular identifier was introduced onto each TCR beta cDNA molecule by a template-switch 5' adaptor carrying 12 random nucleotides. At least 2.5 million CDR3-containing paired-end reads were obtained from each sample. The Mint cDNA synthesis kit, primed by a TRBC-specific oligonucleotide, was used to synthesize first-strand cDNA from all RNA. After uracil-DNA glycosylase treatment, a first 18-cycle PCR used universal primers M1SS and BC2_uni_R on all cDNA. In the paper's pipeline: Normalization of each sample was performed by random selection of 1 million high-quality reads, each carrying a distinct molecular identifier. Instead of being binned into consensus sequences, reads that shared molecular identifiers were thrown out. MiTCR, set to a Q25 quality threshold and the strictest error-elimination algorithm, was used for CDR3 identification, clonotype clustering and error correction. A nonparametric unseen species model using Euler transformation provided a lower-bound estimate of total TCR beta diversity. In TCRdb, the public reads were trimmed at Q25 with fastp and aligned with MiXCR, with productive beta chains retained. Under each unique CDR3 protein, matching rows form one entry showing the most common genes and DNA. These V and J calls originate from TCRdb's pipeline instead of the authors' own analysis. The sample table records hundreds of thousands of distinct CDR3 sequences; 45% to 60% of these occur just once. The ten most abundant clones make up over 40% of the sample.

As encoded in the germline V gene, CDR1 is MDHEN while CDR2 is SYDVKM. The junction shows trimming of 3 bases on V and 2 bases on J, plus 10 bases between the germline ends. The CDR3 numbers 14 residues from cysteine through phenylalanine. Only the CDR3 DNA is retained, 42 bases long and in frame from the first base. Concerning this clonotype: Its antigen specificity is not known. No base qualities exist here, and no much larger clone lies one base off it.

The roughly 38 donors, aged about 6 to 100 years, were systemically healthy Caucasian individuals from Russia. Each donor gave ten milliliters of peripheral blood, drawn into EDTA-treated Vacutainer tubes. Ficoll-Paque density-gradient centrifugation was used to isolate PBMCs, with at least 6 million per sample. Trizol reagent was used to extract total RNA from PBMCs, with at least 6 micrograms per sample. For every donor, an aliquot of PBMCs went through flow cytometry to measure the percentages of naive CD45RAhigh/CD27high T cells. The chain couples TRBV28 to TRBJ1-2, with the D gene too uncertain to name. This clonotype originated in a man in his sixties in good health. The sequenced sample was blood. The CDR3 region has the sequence CASSFSSSNYGYTF. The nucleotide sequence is TGTGCCAGCAGTTTTTCCAGCTCGAACTATGGCTACACCTTC.